A single sample gave rise to the 21 T cell receptor beta chains below, sequenced in a study of blood T cell repertoires in COVID-19. Clones were sequenced by immunoSEQ multiplex PCR, and TCRdb holds only the in-frame ones, with some missing. This table holds about 130,000 clones, nearly 70% found once. The sequenced sample was peripheral blood. These receptors were taken from a woman aged 70-85 years with acute or convalescent COVID-19.

This sequence joins TRBV19 and TRBJ2-1; 7 positions match TRBD2. CDR3 size: 17 residues. V lost 3 bases to trimming and J lost 7 bases; unmatched junction nucleotides: 15. Germline-derived CDR1 and CDR2 are LNHDA and SQIVND (reference sequence). The CDR3 DNA is TGTGCCAGTAGTATTTCATGGGGCGGGAGCCCCCTTAATGAGCAGTTCTTC. Translation: CASSISWGGSPLNEQFF.

This chain's CDR3 is CASSPHHGNTEAFF. The CDR3 DNA follows: TGTGCCAGCAGCCCCCACCACGGGAACACTGAAGCTTTCTTT. This chain joins TRBV3-1 (or the pseudogene TRBV3-2) and TRBJ1-1; no firm D call. The germline CDR1 and CDR2 sequences are LGHDT and YNNKEL (reference sequence). The CDR3 length is 14 residues. Trimming removed 4 bases at V and 1 base at J, with 10 bases between.

This clone was found a few times. V is TRBV28 and J is TRBJ2-7; D perhaps matches TRBD1 (6 bases). CDR1 is MDHEN, CDR2 SYDVKM, per germline. V was shortened by 6 bases and J by 3 bases, with 12 bases between the two germline ends. The CDR3 consists of 13 residues. DNA of the CDR3: TGTGCCAGCAGAAAGACAGGTAGCTACGAGCAGTACTTC. This sequence encodes CASRKTGSYEQYF.

The chain is built from TRBV5-1 and TRBJ1-2; D is undetermined. The V and J ends lost 3 bases and 4 bases respectively, with 7 bases between them. In germline, CDR1 is SGHRS, CDR2 YFSETQ. This CDR3 region has 12 residues. CDR3 amino acids: CASSSQSYGYTF. CDR3 in DNA: TGCGCCAGCAGCTCGCAGTCCTATGGCTACACCTTC.

This chain connects TRBV7-2 to TRBJ1-2; D is unresolved. CDR1 and CDR2 from the germline V gene are SGHTA and FQGNSA. Trimming removed 1 base from V and 6 bases from J, with 15 bases in between. The CDR3 runs to 15 residues. CDR3 sequence: CASSLVRAGVDGYTF. The CDR3, as DNA: TGTGCCAGCAGCTTAGTTCGGGCCGGGGTGGATGGCTACACCTTC.

Many counts were recorded for this clone. The chain uses TRBV5-4 and TRBJ2-7, with TRBD2 identical over 13 bases. CDR3 length: 15 residues. Germline V gives CDR1 SGHNT, CDR2 YYREEE (reference sequence). V gave up 2 bases and J gave up 3 bases; unmatched junction bases: 2. CDR3 protein: CASSLGTSGVYEQYF. Written as DNA, the CDR3 is TGTGCCAGCAGCTTAGGGACTAGCGGGGTCTACGAGCAGTACTTC.

The chain uses TRBV6-6 and TRBJ1-5; 9 bases line up with TRBD1. V lost 6 bases and J lost 7; bases outside the gene matches: 7. CDR1 and CDR2 (germline): MNHNY, SVGAGI (reference sequence). The CDR3 length is 14 residues. CDR3 bases: TGTGCCAGCAGGGACAGGGGAGGTAAACAGCCCCAGCATTTT. As protein: CASRDRGGKQPQHF.

The chain has TRBV19 and TRBJ2-3, with a possible D match to TRBD2 (7 bases). Germline values: CDR1 LNHDA, CDR2 SQIVND (reference sequence). V shed 9 bases and J shed 1 base, with 17 bases lying between them. This CDR3 is built from 15 residues. CDR3 region: CARMRTGGGTDTQYF. The CDR3 nucleotides read TGTGCCAGAATGAGAACGGGGGGCGGCACAGATACGCAGTATTTT.

The chain carries TRBV7-9 and TRBJ1-4; D gene unclear. This CDR3 region has 12 residues. Trimming left V 1 base short and J 8 bases short, with 5 bases between. Germline CDR1 SEHNR, CDR2 FQNEAQ (reference sequence). The CDR3: CASSLGREKLFF. The CDR3, as DNA: TGTGCCAGCAGCTTAGGCCGGGAAAAACTGTTTTTT.

The V gene is TRBV19, the J gene TRBJ2-6, with a weak D call TRBD1 (5 bases). Trimming stripped 3 bases from V and 1 base from J, with 7 bases between. CDR3 length: 15 residues. Germline loops: CDR1 LNHDA, CDR2 SQIVND (reference sequence). CDR3 region: CASSISGSGANVLTF. The CDR3 DNA is TGTGCCAGTAGTATCTCAGGGTCTGGGGCCAACGTCCTGACTTTC.

This sequence joins TRBV6-5 and TRBJ2-3, with TRBD1 as a possible D gene (6 bases). The V end was cut by 9 bases, the J end by 4 bases, with 20 bases between. This CDR3 region has 15 residues. Germline CDR1 MNHEY, CDR2 SVGAGI. The chain's CDR3 is CASDQGHPGSDTQYF. The CDR3 nucleotides are TGTGCCAGTGACCAGGGACACCCCGGTTCAGATACGCAGTATTTT.

This sequence joins TRBV10-3 and TRBJ1-4; D ambiguous. The CDR3 is 13 amino acids. V lost 0 bases, J lost 8 bases, and 7 bases lay in between. Germline lookup yields CDR1 ENHRY and CDR2 SYGVKD. CDR3 loop: CAISESLEEKLFF. CDR3 in DNA: TGTGCCATCAGTGAGTCATTGGAGGAAAAACTGTTTTTT.

The rearrangement joins TRBV11-3 to TRBJ2-1, with D possibly TRBD1 on 6 matching bases. Germline values: CDR1 SGHNT, CDR2 YENEEA. The CDR3 length is 14 residues. Trimming removed 5 bases from V and 2 bases from J, with 10 bases in between. The CDR3 is CASSPRGPYNEQFF. The CDR3 DNA reads TGTGCCAGCAGCCCCAGGGGACCCTACAATGAGCAGTTCTTC. Complete variable domain (other parts from reference TRBV11-3 and TRBJ2-1): EAGVVQSPRYKIIEKKQPVAFWCNPISGHNTLYWYLQNLGQGPELLIRYENEEAVDDSQLPKDRFSAERLKGVDSTLKIQPAELGDSAVYLCASSPRGPYNEQFFGPGTRLTVL.

The gene calls are TRBV7-2 and TRBJ2-5; TRBD2 aligns across 12 bases. Germline V gives CDR1 SGHTA, CDR2 FQGNSA. Trimming took 6 bases from V and 1 from J; bases not matched to a gene: 6. The CDR3 is 16 residues long. CDR3 loop: CASRESSGGAQETQYF. The CDR3 DNA sequence: TGTGCCAGCAGGGAATCTAGCGGGGGGGCCCAAGAGACCCAGTACTTC.

V and J are TRBV5-1 and TRBJ1-3; 10 positions match TRBD1. J was trimmed by 4 bases and V by 4 bases; bases with no gene match: 8. The CDR3 length is 16 residues. Germline CDR1 reads SGHRS; CDR2 reads YFSETQ. The CDR3, as DNA: TGCGCCAGCAGCGATCCGGGACAGGGGTCCGGAAACACCATATATTTT. Translating it yields CASSDPGQGSGNTIYF. Based on the CDR3 plus reference TRBV5-1 and TRBJ1-3, the full variable domain is KAGVTQTPRYLIKTRGQQVTLSCSPISGHRSVSWYQQTPGQGLQFLFEYFSETQRNKGNFPGRFSGRQFSNSRSEMNVSTLELGDSALYLCASSDPGQGSGNTIYFGEGSWLTVV.

The chain recombines TRBV3-1 (or the pseudogene TRBV3-2) with TRBJ1-6, with D maybe TRBD1 (6 bases). Germline loops: CDR1 LGHDT, CDR2 YNNKEL (reference sequence). Trimming stripped 0 bases from V and 0 bases from J, with 12 bases between. This CDR3 is 18 amino acids long. The CDR3 sequence: CASSQDWGPSSYNSPLHF. The CDR3 region has the DNA TGTGCCAGCAGCCAAGACTGGGGGCCGAGCTCCTATAATTCACCCCTCCACTTT.

The V call is TRBV19, the J call TRBJ1-1; 7 bases are shared with TRBD1. The germline CDR1 and CDR2 sequences are LNHDA and SQIVND (reference sequence). The CDR3 length is 15 residues. The V gene end was trimmed by 5 bases and the J gene end by 1 base; junction bases not matched to a gene: 7. CDR3 DNA: TGTGCCAGTAGTGACCACAGGGGAGGGAACACTGAAGCTTTCTTT. Translated, it gives CASSDHRGGNTEAFF.

This chain joins TRBV7-2 and TRBJ2-7; 8 bases agree with TRBD2. Trimming took 5 bases from V and 4 from J; bases not matched to a gene: 10. The CDR3 consists of 15 residues. CDR1 is SGHTA, CDR2 FQGNSA, per germline. This chain's CDR3 is CASSPRPGGPYEQYF. DNA of the CDR3: TGTGCCAGCAGCCCCCGGCCGGGGGGGCCTTACGAGCAGTACTTC. Looking up the rest from reference TRBV7-2 and TRBJ2-7 gives the full variable domain: GAGVSQSPSNKVTEKGKDVELRCDPISGHTALYWYRQSLGQGLEFLIYFQGNSAPDKSGLPSDRFSAERTGGSVSTLTIQRTQQEDSAVYLCASSPRPGGPYEQYFGPGTRLTVT.

The chain is built from TRBV11-2 and TRBJ2-5; 7 bases fit TRBD1. The CDR3 consists of 15 residues. The germline V gene has CDR1 SGHAT and CDR2 FQNNGV. V was clipped by 6 bases and J by 4 bases; unmatched bases: 11. CDR3 loop: CASSKDRGPGETQYF. Here the CDR3 DNA reads TGTGCCAGCAGTAAGGATAGGGGGCCGGGAGAGACCCAGTACTTC. Filled out from reference TRBV11-2 and TRBJ2-5, the complete variable domain reads EAGVAQSPRYKIIEKRQSVAFWCNPISGHATLYWYQQILGQGPKLLIQFQNNGVVDDSQLPKDRFSAERLKGVDSTLKIQPAKLEDSAVYLCASSKDRGPGETQYFGPGTRLLVL.

The chain carries TRBV14 and TRBJ2-3; 10 bases agree with TRBD2. In germline, CDR1 is SGHDN, CDR2 FVKESK. This CDR3 spans 17 amino acids. V lost 5 bases to trimming and J lost 2 bases; unmatched junction nucleotides: 10. CDR3 loop: CASSSVSLAGFTDTQYF. The CDR3 DNA is TGTGCCAGCAGCTCCGTATCACTAGCGGGATTCACAGATACGCAGTATTTT.

In DNA, the CDR3 is TGCGCCAGCAGCCAAGTGGCGGACAGACCATACGAGCAGTACTTC. This encodes CASSQVADRPYEQYF. The gene calls are TRBV4-3 and TRBJ2-7; tentatively, D is TRBD1 (6 bases). V was shortened by 1 base and J by 4 bases, with 14 bases between the two germline ends. In germline, CDR1 is LGHNA, CDR2 YSLEER. The CDR3 spans 15 residues.